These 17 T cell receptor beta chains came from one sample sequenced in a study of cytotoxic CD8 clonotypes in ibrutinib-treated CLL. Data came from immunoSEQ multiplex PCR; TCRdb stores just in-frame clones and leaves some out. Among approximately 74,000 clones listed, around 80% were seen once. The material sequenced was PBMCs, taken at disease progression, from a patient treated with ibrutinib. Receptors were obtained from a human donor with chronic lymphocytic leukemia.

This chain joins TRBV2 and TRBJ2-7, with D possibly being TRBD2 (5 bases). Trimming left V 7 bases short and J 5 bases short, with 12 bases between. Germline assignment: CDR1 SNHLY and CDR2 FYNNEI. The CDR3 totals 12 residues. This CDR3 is CASTVGVDEQYF. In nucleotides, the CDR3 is TGTGCCAGCACCGTCGGGGTGGACGAGCAGTACTTC.

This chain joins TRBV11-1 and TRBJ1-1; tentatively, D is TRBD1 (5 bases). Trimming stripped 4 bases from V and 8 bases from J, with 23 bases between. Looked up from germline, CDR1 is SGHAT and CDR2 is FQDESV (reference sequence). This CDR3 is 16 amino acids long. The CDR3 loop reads CASSSRVGVAFREAFF. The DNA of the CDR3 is TGTGCCAGCAGCTCCAGGGTTGGTGTGGCTTTTAGAGAAGCTTTCTTT.

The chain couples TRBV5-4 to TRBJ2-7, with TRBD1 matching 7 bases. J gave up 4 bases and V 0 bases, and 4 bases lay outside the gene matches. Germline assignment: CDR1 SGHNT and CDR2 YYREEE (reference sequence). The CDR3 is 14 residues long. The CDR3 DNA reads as TGTGCCAGCAGCTTGGGACAGGGCTCTTACGAGCAGTACTTC. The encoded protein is CASSLGQGSYEQYF.

The CDR3 spells CASSITGRDQPQHF. CDR3 nucleotide sequence: TGTGCCAGTAGTATAACCGGGAGGGATCAGCCCCAGCATTTT. V and J are TRBV19 and TRBJ1-5; no firm D call. There are 14 residues in the CDR3. Germline values: CDR1 LNHDA, CDR2 SQIVND (reference sequence). With 2 bases removed from V and 5 bases from J, the gap between germline ends came to 10 bases.

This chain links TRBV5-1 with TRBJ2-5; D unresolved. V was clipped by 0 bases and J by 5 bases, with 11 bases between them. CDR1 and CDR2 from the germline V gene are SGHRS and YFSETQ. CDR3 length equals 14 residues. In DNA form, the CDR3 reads TGCGCCAGCAGCTTGGACCCGAAACCGGAGACCCAGTACTTC. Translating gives CASSLDPKPETQYF.

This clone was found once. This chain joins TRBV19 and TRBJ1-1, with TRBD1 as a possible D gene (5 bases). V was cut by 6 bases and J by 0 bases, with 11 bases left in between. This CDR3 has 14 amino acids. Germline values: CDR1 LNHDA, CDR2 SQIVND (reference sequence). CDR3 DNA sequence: TGTGCCAGTAGAACGGACAACCTGAACACTGAAGCTTTCTTT. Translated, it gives CASRTDNLNTEAFF. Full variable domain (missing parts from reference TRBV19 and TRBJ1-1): DGGITQSPKYLFRKEGQNVTLSCEQNLNHDAMYWYRQDPGQGLRLIYYSQIVNDFQKGDIAEGYSVSREKKESFPLTVTSAQKNPTAFYLCASRTDNLNTEAFFGQGTRLTVV.

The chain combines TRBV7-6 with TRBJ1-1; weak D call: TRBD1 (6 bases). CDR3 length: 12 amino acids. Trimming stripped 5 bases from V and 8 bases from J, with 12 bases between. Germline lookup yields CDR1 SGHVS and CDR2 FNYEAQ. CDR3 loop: CASSHTGYEAFF. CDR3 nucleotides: TGTGCCAGCAGCCATACAGGGTACGAAGCTTTCTTT.

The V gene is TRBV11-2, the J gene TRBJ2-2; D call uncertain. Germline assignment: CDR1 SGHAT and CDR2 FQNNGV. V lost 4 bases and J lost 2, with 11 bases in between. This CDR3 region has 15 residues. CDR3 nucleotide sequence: TGTGCCAGCAGCTCACCCCGACGAAACACCGGGGAGCTGTTTTTT. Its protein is CASSSPRRNTGELFF. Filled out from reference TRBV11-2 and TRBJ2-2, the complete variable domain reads EAGVAQSPRYKIIEKRQSVAFWCNPISGHATLYWYQQILGQGPKLLIQFQNNGVVDDSQLPKDRFSAERLKGVDSTLKIQPAKLEDSAVYLCASSSPRRNTGELFFGEGSRLTVL.

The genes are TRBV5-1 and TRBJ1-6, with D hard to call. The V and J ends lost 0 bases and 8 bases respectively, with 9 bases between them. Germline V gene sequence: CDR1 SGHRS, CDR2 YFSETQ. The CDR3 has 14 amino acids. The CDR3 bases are TGCGCCAGCAGCTTGGGCAGGATCTATTCACCCCTCCACTTT. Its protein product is CASSLGRIYSPLHF.

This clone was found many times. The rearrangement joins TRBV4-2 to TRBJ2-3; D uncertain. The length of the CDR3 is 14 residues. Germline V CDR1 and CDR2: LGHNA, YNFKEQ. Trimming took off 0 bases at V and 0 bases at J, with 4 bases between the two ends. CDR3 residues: CASSQESSTDTQYF. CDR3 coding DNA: TGTGCCAGCAGCCAAGAATCAAGCACAGATACGCAGTATTTT.

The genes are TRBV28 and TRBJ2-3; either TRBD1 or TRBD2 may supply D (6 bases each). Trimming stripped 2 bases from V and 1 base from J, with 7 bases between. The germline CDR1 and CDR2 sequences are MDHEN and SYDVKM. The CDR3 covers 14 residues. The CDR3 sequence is CASSLRGGTDTQYF. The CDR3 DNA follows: TGTGCCAGCAGTTTAAGGGGGGGCACAGATACGCAGTATTTT.

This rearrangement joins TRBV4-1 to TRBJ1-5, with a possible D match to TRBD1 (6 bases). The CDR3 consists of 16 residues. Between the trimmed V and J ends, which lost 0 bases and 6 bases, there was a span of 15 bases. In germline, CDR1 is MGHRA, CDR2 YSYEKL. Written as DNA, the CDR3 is TGCGCCAGCAGCCAAGAGGGGGCCGGGGCAAGTCAGCCCCAGCATTTT. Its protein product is CASSQEGAGASQPQHF.

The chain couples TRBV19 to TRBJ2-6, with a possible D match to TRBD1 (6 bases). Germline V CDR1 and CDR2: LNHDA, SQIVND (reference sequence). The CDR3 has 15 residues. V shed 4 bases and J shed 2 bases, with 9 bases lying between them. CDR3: CASSTAGAGANVLTF. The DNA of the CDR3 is TGTGCCAGTAGTACCGCAGGGGCTGGGGCCAACGTCCTGACTTTC.

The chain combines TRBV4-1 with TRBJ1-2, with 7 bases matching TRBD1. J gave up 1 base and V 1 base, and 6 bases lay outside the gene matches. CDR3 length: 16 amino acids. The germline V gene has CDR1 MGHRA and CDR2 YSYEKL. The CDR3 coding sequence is TGCGCCAGCAGCCAAGGGAGGGGGCGATTTAACTATGGCTACACCTTC. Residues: CASSQGRGRFNYGYTF.

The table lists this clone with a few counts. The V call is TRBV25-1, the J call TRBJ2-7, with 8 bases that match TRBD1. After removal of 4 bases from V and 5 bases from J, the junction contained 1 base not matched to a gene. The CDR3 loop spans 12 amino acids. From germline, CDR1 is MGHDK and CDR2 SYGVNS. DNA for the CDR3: TGTGCCAGCAGTGTGACAGGGGACGAGCAGTACTTC. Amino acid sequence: CASSVTGDEQYF.

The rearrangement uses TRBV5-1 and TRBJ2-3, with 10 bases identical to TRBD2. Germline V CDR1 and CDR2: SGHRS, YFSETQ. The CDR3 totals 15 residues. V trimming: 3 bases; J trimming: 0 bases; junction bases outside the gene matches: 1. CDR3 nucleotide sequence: TGCGCCAGCAGCTGGGGACTAGCGAGCACAGATACGCAGTATTTT. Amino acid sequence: CASSWGLASTDTQYF. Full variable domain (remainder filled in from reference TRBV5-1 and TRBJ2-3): KAGVTQTPRYLIKTRGQQVTLSCSPISGHRSVSWYQQTPGQGLQFLFEYFSETQRNKGNFPGRFSGRQFSNSRSEMNVSTLELGDSALYLCASSWGLASTDTQYFGPGTRLTVL.

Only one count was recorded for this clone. CDR3 sequence: CASMRGSANTGELFF. The CDR3, as DNA: TGCGCCAGCATGAGGGGGAGCGCGAACACCGGGGAGCTGTTTTTT. This chain links TRBV5-1 with TRBJ2-2; D perhaps matches TRBD1 (6 bases). V dropped 6 bases and J dropped 0 bases, with 12 bases sitting between them. The CDR3 consists of 15 residues. Per the germline V gene, CDR1 is SGHRS and CDR2 is YFSETQ.